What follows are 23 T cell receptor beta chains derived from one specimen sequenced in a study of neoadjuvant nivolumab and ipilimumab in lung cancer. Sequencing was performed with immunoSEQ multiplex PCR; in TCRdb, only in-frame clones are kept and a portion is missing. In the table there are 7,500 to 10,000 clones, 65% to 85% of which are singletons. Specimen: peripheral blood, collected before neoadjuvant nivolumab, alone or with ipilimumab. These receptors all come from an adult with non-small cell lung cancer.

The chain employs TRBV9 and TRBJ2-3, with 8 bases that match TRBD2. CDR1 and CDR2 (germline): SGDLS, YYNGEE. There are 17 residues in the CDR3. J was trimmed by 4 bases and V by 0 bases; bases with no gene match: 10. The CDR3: CASSVDPSSGGPDTQYF. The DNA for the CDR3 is TGTGCCAGCAGCGTAGACCCTTCTTCGGGAGGGCCAGATACGCAGTATTTT.

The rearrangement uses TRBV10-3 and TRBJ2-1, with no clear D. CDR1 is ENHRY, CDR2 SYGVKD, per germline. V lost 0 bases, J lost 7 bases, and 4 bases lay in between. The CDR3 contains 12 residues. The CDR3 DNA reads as TGTGCCATCAGTGAGTCCCGGAATGAGCAGTTCTTC. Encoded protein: CAISESRNEQFF.

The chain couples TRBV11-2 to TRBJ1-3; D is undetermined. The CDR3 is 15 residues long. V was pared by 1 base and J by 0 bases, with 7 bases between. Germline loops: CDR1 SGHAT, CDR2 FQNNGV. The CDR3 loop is CASSLGRASGNTIYF. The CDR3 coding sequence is TGTGCCAGCAGCTTAGGGAGGGCCTCTGGAAACACCATATATTTT.

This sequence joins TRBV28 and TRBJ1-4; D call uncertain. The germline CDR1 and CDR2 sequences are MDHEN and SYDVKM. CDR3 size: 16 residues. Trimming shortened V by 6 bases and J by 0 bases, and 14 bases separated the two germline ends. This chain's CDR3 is CASRLTGGATNEKLFF. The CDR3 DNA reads TGTGCCAGCAGGCTTACCGGTGGAGCAACTAATGAAAAACTGTTTTTT.

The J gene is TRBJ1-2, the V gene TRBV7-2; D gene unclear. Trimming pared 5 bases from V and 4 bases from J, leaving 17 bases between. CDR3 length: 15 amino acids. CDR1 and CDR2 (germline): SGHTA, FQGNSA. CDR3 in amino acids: CASSPGKGYVYGYTF. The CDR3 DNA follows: TGTGCCAGCAGCCCGGGGAAGGGCTACGTCTATGGCTACACCTTC.

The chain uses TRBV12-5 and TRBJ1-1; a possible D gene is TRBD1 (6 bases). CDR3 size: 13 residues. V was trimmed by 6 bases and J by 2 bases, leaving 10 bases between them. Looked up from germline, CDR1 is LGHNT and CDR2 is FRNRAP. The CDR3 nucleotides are TGTGCTAGTGGAAGGGGGGTCAACACTGAAGCTTTCTTT. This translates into CASGRGVNTEAFF. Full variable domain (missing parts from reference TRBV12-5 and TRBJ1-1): DARVTQTPRHKVTEMGQEVTMRCQPILGHNTVFWYRQTMMQGLELLAYFRNRAPLDDSGMPKDRFSAEMPDATLATLKIQPSEPRDSAVYFCASGRGVNTEAFFGQGTRLTVV.

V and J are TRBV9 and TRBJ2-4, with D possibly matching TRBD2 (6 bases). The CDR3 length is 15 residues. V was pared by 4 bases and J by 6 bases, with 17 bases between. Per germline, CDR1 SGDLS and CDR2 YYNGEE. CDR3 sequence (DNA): TGTGCCAGCAGCCTCCTGCAACGGCGGGGAAACATTCAGTACTTC. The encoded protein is CASSLLQRRGNIQYF.

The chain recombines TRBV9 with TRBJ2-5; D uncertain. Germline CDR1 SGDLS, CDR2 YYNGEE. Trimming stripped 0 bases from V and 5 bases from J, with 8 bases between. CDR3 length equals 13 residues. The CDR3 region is CASSVGVEETQYF. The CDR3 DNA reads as TGTGCCAGCAGCGTAGGGGTGGAGGAGACCCAGTACTTC.

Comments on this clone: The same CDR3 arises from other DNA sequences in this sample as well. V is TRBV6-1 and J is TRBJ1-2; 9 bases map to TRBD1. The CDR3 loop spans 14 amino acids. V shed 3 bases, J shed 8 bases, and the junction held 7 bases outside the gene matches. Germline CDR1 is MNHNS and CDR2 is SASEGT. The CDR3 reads CASSESGTGRGYTF. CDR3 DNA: TGTGCCAGCAGTGAGTCCGGGACAGGGCGAGGCTACACCTTC.

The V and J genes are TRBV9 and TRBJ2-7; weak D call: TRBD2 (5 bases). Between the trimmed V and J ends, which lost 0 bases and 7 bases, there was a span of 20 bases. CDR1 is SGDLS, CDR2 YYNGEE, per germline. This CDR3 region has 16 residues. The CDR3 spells CASSVDPTNPNKEQYF. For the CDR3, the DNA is TGTGCCAGCAGCGTAGATCCGACTAACCCCAACAAGGAGCAGTACTTC.

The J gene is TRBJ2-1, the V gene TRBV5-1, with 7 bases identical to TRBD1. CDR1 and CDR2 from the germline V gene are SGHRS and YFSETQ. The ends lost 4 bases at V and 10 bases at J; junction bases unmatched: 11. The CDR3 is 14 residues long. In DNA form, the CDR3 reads TGCGCCAGCAGCGTCCGACAGGGCAATGGAGAGCAGTTCTTC. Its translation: CASSVRQGNGEQFF.

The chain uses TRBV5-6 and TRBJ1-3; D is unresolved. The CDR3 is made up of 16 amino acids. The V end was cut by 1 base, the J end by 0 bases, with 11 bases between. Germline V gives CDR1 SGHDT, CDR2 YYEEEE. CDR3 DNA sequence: TGTGCCAGCAGCTTGAAGCTTTTGAGCTCTGGAAACACCATATATTTT. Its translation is CASSLKLLSSGNTIYF.

The CDR3 spells CASSFSAPSYEQYF. The CDR3 DNA reads as TGCGCCAGCAGCTTTAGCGCACCCTCCTACGAGCAGTACTTC. The J gene is TRBJ2-7, the V gene TRBV5-1; tentatively, D is TRBD2 (5 bases). V lost 2 bases and J 0 bases, leaving 9 bases between the germline ends. The germline V gene has CDR1 SGHRS and CDR2 YFSETQ. This CDR3 region has 14 residues.

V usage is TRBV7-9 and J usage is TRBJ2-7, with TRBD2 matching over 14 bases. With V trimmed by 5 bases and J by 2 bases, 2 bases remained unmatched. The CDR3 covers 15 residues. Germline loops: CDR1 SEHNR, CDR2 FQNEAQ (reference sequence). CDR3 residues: CASSPTSGRAYEQYF. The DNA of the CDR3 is TGTGCCAGCAGCCCGACTAGCGGGAGGGCCTACGAGCAGTACTTC.

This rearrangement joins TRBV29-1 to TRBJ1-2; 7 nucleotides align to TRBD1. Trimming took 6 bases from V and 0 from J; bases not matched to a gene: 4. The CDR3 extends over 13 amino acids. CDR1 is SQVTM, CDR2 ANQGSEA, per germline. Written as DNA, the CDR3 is TGCAGCGTACTACAGGGGACTAACTATGGCTACACCTTC. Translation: CSVLQGTNYGYTF.

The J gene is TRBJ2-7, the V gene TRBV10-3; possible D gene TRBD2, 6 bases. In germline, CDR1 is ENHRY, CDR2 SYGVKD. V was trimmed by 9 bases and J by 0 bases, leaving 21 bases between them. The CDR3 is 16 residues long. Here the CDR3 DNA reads TGTGCCATTGGGGAGGAGAGGGGTTCTAGCTCCTACGAGCAGTACTTC. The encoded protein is CAIGEERGSSSYEQYF.

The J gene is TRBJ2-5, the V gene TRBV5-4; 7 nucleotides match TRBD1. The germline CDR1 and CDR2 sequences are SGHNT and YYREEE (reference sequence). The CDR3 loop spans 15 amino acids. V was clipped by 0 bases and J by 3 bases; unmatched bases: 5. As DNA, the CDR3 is TGTGCCAGCAGCTTGGTTAGTCAGGGGGAAGAGACCCAGTACTTC. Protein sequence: CASSLVSQGEETQYF.

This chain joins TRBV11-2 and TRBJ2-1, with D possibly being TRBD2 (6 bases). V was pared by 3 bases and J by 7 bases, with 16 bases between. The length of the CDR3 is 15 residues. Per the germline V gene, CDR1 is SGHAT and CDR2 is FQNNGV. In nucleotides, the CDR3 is TGTGCCAGCAGCTTTCGGGGGTATCTTTCAAATGAGCAGTTCTTC. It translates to CASSFRGYLSNEQFF. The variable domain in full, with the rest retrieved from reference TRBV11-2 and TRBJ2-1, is EAGVAQSPRYKIIEKRQSVAFWCNPISGHATLYWYQQILGQGPKLLIQFQNNGVVDDSQLPKDRFSAERLKGVDSTLKIQPAKLEDSAVYLCASSFRGYLSNEQFFGPGTRLTVL.

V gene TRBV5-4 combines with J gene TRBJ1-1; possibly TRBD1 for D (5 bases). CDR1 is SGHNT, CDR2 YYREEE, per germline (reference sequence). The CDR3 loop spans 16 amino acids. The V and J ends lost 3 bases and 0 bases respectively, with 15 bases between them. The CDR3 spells CASSYELRGLNTEAFF. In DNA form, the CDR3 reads TGTGCCAGCAGCTACGAACTAAGGGGTTTGAACACTGAAGCTTTCTTT.

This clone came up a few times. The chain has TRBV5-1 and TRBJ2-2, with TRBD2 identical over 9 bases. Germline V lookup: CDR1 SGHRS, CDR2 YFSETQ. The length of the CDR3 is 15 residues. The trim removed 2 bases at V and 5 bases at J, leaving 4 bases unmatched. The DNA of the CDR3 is TGCGCCAGCAGCTTAATTAGCGGGAGTACCGGGGAGCTGTTTTTT. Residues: CASSLISGSTGELFF. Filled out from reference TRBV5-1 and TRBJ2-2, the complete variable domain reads KAGVTQTPRYLIKTRGQQVTLSCSPISGHRSVSWYQQTPGQGLQFLFEYFSETQRNKGNFPGRFSGRQFSNSRSEMNVSTLELGDSALYLCASSLISGSTGELFFGEGSRLTVL.

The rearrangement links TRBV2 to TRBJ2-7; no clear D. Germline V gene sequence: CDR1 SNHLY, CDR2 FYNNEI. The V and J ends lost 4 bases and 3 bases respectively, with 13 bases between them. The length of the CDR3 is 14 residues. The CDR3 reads CASSVGNLRYEQYF. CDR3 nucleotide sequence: TGTGCCAGCAGTGTGGGAAACTTGCGCTACGAGCAGTACTTC. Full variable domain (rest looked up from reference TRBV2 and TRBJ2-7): EPEVTQTPSHQVTQMGQEVILRCVPISNHLYFYWYRQILGQKVEFLVSFYNNEISEKSEIFDDQFSVERPDGSNFTLKIRSTKLEDSAMYFCASSVGNLRYEQYFGPGTRLTVT.

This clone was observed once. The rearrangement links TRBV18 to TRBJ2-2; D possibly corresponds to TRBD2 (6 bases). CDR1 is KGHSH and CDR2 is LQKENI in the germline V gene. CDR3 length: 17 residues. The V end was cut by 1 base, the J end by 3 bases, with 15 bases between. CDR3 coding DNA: TGTGCCAGCTCACCACTCCCCGGGAGACTCGACACCGGGGAGCTGTTTTTT. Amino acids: CASSPLPGRLDTGELFF.

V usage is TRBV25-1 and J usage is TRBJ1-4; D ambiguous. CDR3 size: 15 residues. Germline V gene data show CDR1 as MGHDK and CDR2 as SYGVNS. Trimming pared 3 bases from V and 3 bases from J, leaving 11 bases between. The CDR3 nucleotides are TGTGCCAGCAGTGATGAGAGGGCAGCTAATGAAAAACTGTTTTTT. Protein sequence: CASSDERAANEKLFF. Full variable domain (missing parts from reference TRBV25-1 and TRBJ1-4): EADIYQTPRYLVIGTGKKITLECSQTMGHDKMYWYQQDPGMELHLIHYSYGVNSTEKGDLSSESTVSRIRTEHFPLTLESARPSHTSQYLCASSDERAANEKLFFGSGTQLSVL.